The subject of this entry is one TCR beta chain. The source of the sample is a study of identifying expanded T cells in peripheral blood. During the collection period, no donor immune events like infections were recorded. Trimming cost V 1 base and J 6 bases, with 11 bases left between them. The length of the CDR3 is 14 residues. CDR1 is SEHNR, CDR2 FQNEAQ, per germline (reference sequence). Only in-frame clones appear in the TCRdb table, and some are missing; sequencing was by immunoSEQ multiplex PCR. In the table there are approximately 130,000 clones, roughly 90% of which are singletons. The TCR comes from a person aged 18-69 years in good health. This chain uses TRBV7-9 with TRBJ2-3; D gene ambiguous. Sequencing input: blood. The CDR3 spells CASSLVGFPDTQYF. CDR3 nucleotide sequence: TGTGCCAGCAGCTTAGTAGGATTTCCCGATACGCAGTATTTT.